A selection of T cell receptor beta chains follows, all from one sample in a study of follicular helper T cells after annual influenza vaccination. Repertoires were generated with immunoSEQ multiplex PCR, while TCRdb's copy carries only in-frame clones and drops some. The sample shows 25,000 to 35,000 clones, 65% to 85% of them seen only once. Sample: CXCR5+ CD38- circulating T follicular helper cells from blood, taken on the day of influenza vaccination. The receptors come from an adult who received the influenza vaccine. CDR3s include the opening cysteine and the closing phenylalanine or tryptophan. Each record gives: CDR3 length, J gene, D gene, V gene, clone size, CDR3 protein, CDR3 DNA. D genes are given only for firm matches. The listing skips clone size in some rows; elsewhere it reads once, few, many or a size class.

>14|TRBJ1-1|NA|TRBV5-1|NA
CASSIYGSNTEAFF
TGCGCCAGCAGCATTTACGGGAGTAACACTGAAGCTTTCTTT
>14|TRBJ1-2|NA|TRBV6-6|NA
CASSYSAGGAGYTF
TGTGCCAGCAGTTACTCCGCGGGAGGGGCTGGCTACACCTTC
>14|TRBJ1-5|NA|TRBV6-4|NA
CASSPDSSNQPQHF
TGTGCCAGCAGTCCCGACAGTAGCAATCAGCCCCAGCATTTT
>15|TRBJ2-1|TRBD2|TRBV5-4|NA
CASSYSGSRYNEQFF
TGTGCCAGCAGCTATAGCGGGAGCCGGTACAATGAGCAGTTCTTC
>13|TRBJ2-7|TRBD2|TRBV5-1|NA
CASSLGLVYEQYF
TGCGCCAGCAGCCTGGGACTAGTCTACGAGCAGTACTTC
>13|TRBJ1-2|TRBD1|TRBV5-4|NA
CASRLQGGYGYTF
TGTGCCAGCAGGTTGCAGGGGGGCTATGGCTACACCTTC
>13|TRBJ1-3|TRBD1|TRBV6-6|NA
CASCTGAGNTIYF
TGTGCCAGCTGTACAGGGGCTGGAAACACCATATATTTT
>14|TRBJ2-3|NA|TRBV6-1|NA
CASSGQVGLDTQYF
TGTGCCAGCAGTGGGCAGGTTGGGTTAGATACGCAGTATTTT
>16|TRBJ2-2|TRBD2|TRBV2|NA
CASSDAGGTNTGELFF
TGTGCCAGCAGTGACGCCGGGGGGACGAACACCGGGGAGCTGTTTTTT
>15|TRBJ2-7|TRBD1|TRBV28|NA
CASSLTGTGTYEQYF
TGTGCCAGCAGTTTAACCGGGACAGGGACATACGAGCAGTACTTC
>15|TRBJ2-5|NA|TRBV18|once
CASSPRRRDWETQYF
TGTGCCAGCTCACCTCGAAGGCGGGATTGGGAGACCCAGTACTTC
>12|TRBJ2-5|TRBD1|TRBV18|NA
CASSVTGADQYF
TGTGCCAGCTCGGTTACAGGGGCGGACCAGTACTTC
>19|TRBJ1-3|TRBD1|TRBV4-2|NA
CASSQGGTGIGGTGNTIYF
TGTGCCAGCAGCCAAGGCGGGACAGGAATAGGGGGGACTGGAAACACCATATATTTT
>13|TRBJ1-3|NA|TRBV30|NA
CASEWRRGNTIYF
TGTGCCTCCGAGTGGAGACGTGGAAACACCATATATTTT
>15|TRBJ1-3|NA|TRBV5-1|NA
CASSLDPSSGNTIYF
TGCGCCAGCAGCTTGGATCCGAGCTCTGGAAACACCATATATTTT
>13|TRBJ2-7|NA|TRBV21-1|NA
CASSKELGGEQYF
TGTGCCAGCAGCAAAGAATTAGGGGGCGAGCAGTACTTC
>15|TRBJ1-1|NA|TRBV6-5|once
CASSLNWSPNTEAFF
TGTGCCAGCAGCCTAAACTGGAGCCCGAACACTGAAGCTTTCTTT
>13|TRBJ1-5|NA|TRBV6-6|NA
CAGNRDTNQPQHF
TGTGCCGGAAACCGGGACACAAATCAGCCCCAGCATTTT
>17|TRBJ1-2|TRBD1|TRBV7-6|NA
CASSLETFGTGGDGYTF
TGTGCCAGCAGCTTAGAAACGTTCGGGACAGGGGGCGATGGCTACACCTTC
>15|TRBJ1-2|NA|TRBV7-9|NA
CASSSPLRGTDGYTF
TGTGCCAGCAGCTCTCCACTCCGGGGGACGGATGGCTACACCTTC
>14|TRBJ2-3|TRBD1|TRBV29-1|NA
CSVTGTGGADTQYF
TGCAGCGTTACCGGGACAGGGGGGGCAGATACGCAGTATTTT
>17|TRBJ2-1|TRBD1|TRBV5-1|NA
CASSSGTGFYSYNEQFF
TGCGCCAGCAGTTCCGGGACAGGGTTTTATTCCTACAATGAGCAGTTCTTC
>14|TRBJ1-6|NA|TRBV18|once
CASSHSASGSPLHF
TGTGCCAGCTCACACAGCGCTTCGGGGTCACCCCTCCACTTT
>14|TRBJ1-1|NA|TRBV5-1|NA
CASSSRGSDTEAFF
TGCGCCAGCAGCAGCAGGGGCAGTGACACTGAAGCTTTCTTT
>14|TRBJ2-5|TRBD2|TRBV7-9|NA
CASSLSGAKETQYF
TGTGCCAGCAGCTTAAGCGGGGCCAAAGAGACCCAGTACTTC
>14|TRBJ1-5|TRBD1|TRBV5-1|NA
CASSFTGGNQPQHF
TGCGCCAGCAGCTTTACAGGGGGCAATCAGCCCCAGCATTTT
>15|TRBJ1-4|NA|TRBV18|NA
CASSPRTGDGEKLFF
TGTGCCAGCTCACCCCGTACGGGGGATGGTGAAAAACTGTTTTTT
>15|TRBJ2-1|TRBD2|TRBV2|NA
CASRLGTSGGGEQFF
TGTGCCAGCAGGCTTGGGACTAGCGGTGGGGGGGAGCAGTTCTTC
>15|TRBJ2-7|TRBD2|TRBV29-1|NA
CSVVQATSGDYEQYF
TGCAGCGTTGTTCAGGCGACTAGCGGGGACTACGAGCAGTACTTC
>14|TRBJ1-2|TRBD1|TRBV7-2|NA
CASSLAWTGQGYTF
TGTGCCAGCAGCTTAGCCTGGACAGGGCAGGGCTACACCTTC
>16|TRBJ1-1|NA|TRBV11-2|few
CASSSGGGTAGTEAFF
TGTGCCAGCAGCTCCGGGGGGGGGACGGCTGGGACTGAAGCTTTCTTT
>17|TRBJ1-5|NA|TRBV7-2|few
CASSLLGAPYSNQPQHF
TGTGCCAGCAGCTTACTAGGGGCCCCTTATAGCAATCAGCCCCAGCATTTT
>10|TRBJ1-2|NA|TRBV7-4|NA
CASSLNHYTF
TGTGCCAGCAGCTTAAATCACTACACCTTC
>15|TRBJ2-7|NA|TRBV2|NA
CASRADPSQFYEQYF
TGTGCCAGCAGAGCGGACCCTTCCCAGTTCTACGAGCAGTACTTC
>15|TRBJ1-5|NA|TRBV6-1|NA
CASRRGTGFNQPQHF
TGTGCCAGCAGGCGGGGGACGGGCTTCAATCAGCCCCAGCATTTT
>12|TRBJ2-1|TRBD2|TRBV29-1|few
CSAGLASNEQFF
TGCAGCGCGGGACTAGCATCCAATGAGCAGTTCTTC
>14|TRBJ1-4|NA|TRBV18|NA
CASSPPATNEKLFF
TGTGCCAGCTCACCACCCGCGACTAATGAAAAACTGTTTTTT
>16|TRBJ2-3|TRBD2|TRBV10-1|NA
CASSEAGLAGSWTQYF
TGCGCCAGCAGTGAAGCGGGACTAGCGGGTTCATGGACGCAGTATTTT
>13|TRBJ1-2|NA|TRBV15|NA
CATSRDLGGTYTF
TGTGCCACCAGCAGAGATCTTGGCGGAACTTACACCTTC
>14|TRBJ1-2|TRBD1|TRBV5-1|NA
CASSWDSPTYGYTF
TGCGCCAGCAGCTGGGACAGTCCAACCTATGGCTACACCTTC
>15|TRBJ1-4|NA|TRBV28|NA
CASGNRAASNEKLFF
TGTGCCAGCGGGAACAGGGCCGCGTCTAATGAAAAACTGTTTTTT
>13|TRBJ1-3|NA|TRBV7-9|NA
CASSDSSGNTIYF
TGTGCCAGCAGCGATAGCTCTGGAAACACCATATATTTT
>14|TRBJ2-5|TRBD1|TRBV28|once
CASSLSGQQETQYF
TGTGCCAGCAGTTTATCGGGACAGCAAGAGACCCAGTACTTC
>17|TRBJ2-7|NA|TRBV5-1|NA
CASSRTKDNRLSYEQYF
TGCGCCAGCAGCCGGACGAAGGACAATCGCCTCTCCTACGAGCAGTACTTC
>12|TRBJ1-6|NA|TRBV27|NA
CASRGGDSPLHF
TGTGCCAGCAGGGGGGGGGACTCACCCCTCCACTTT
>16|TRBJ2-7|TRBD2|TRBV28|NA
CASSSGTSGRRYEQYF
TGTGCCAGCAGTTCCGGGACTAGCGGGAGAAGGTACGAGCAGTACTTC
>17|TRBJ1-5|TRBD1|TRBV28|NA
CASSPSGTAGDAKSQHF
TGTGCCAGCAGTCCAAGTGGGACAGCCGGGGATGCGAAATCCCAGCATTTT
>14|TRBJ1-5|NA|TRBV6-1|NA
CASRRQGREQPQHF
TGTGCCAGCAGGAGACAAGGTAGGGAGCAGCCCCAGCATTTT
>14|TRBJ2-7|TRBD1|TRBV6-1|few
CASSPGTGSYEQYF
TGTGCCAGCAGTCCCGGGACAGGGTCCTACGAGCAGTACTTC
>14|TRBJ2-7|NA|TRBV6-6|once
CASSTRDIAYEQYF
TGTGCCAGCAGTACCCGGGACATAGCCTACGAGCAGTACTTC
>19|TRBJ2-1|NA|TRBV10-3|NA
CAISGWQGGGGPSYNEQFF
TGTGCCATCAGTGGGTGGCAGGGCGGCGGGGGCCCCTCCTACAATGAGCAGTTCTTC
>15|TRBJ1-2|NA|TRBV7-9|NA
CASRAASGGKEGYTF
TGTGCCAGCAGAGCGGCCTCGGGGGGAAAGGAGGGCTACACCTTC
>15|TRBJ2-3|TRBD2|TRBV5-6|NA
CASSLGAGDGNTQYF
TGTGCCAGCAGCTTGGGAGCGGGGGACGGGAATACGCAGTATTTT
>13|TRBJ1-2|TRBD1|TRBV6-5|NA
CASRSGQNYGYTF
TGTGCCAGCAGATCGGGACAGAACTATGGCTACACCTTC
>14|TRBJ2-2|NA|TRBV14|NA
CASSQVLNTGELFF
TGTGCCAGCAGCCAAGTACTTAACACCGGGGAGCTGTTTTTT